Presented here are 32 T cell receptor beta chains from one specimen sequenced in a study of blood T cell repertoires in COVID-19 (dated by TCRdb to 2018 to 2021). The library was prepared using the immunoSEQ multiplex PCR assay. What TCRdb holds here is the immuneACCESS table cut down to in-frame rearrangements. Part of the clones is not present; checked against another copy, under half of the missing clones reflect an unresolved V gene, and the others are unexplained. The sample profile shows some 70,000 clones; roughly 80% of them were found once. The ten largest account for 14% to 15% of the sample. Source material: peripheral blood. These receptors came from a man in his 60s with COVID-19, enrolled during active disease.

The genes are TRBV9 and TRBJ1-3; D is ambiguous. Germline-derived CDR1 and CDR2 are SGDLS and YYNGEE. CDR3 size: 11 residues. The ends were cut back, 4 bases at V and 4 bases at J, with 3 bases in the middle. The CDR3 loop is CASSPGNTIYF. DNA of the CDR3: TGTGCCAGCAGCCCGGGAAACACCATATATTTT.

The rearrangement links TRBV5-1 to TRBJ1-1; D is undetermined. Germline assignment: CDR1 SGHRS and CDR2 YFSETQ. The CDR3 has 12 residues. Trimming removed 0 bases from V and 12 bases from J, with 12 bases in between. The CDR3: CASSLDPGLTFF. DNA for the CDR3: TGCGCCAGCAGCTTGGATCCGGGATTAACTTTCTTT.

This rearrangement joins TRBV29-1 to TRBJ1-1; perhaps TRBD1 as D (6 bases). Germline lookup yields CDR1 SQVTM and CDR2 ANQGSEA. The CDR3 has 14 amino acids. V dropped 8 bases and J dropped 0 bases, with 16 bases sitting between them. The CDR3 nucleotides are TGCAGCATCCGAAGGACAGTCATGAACACTGAAGCTTTCTTT. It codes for CSIRRTVMNTEAFF. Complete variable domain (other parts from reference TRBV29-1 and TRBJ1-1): SAVISQKPSRDICQRGTSLTIQCQVDSQVTMMFWYRQQPGQSLTLIATANQGSEATYESGFVIDKFPISRPNLTFSTLTVSNMSPEDSSIYLCSIRRTVMNTEAFFGQGTRLTVV.

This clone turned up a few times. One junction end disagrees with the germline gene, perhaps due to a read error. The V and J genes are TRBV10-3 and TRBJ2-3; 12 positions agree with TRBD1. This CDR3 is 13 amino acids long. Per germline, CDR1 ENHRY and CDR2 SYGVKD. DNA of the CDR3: TGTGCCACCGGGACAGGGGGCACATATACGCAGTATTTT. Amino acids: CATGTGGTYTQYF.

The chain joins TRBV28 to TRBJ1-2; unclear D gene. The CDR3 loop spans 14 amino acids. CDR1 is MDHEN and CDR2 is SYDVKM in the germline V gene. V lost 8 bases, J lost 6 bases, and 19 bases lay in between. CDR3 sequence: CASAPSGGFDGYTF. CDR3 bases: TGTGCCAGCGCCCCCTCGGGAGGGTTCGATGGCTACACCTTC.

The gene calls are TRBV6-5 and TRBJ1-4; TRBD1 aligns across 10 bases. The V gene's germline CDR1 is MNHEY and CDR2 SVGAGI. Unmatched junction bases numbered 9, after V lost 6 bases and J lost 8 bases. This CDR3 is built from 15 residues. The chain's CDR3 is CASRPDRGREEKLFF. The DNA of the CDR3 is TGTGCCAGCAGACCTGACAGGGGGCGCGAGGAAAAACTGTTTTTT.

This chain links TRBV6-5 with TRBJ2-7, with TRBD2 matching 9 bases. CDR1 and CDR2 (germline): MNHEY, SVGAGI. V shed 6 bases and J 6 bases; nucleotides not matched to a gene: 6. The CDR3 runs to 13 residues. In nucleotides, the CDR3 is TGTGCCAGCAGGGCTAGCGGGATTGCCGAGCAGTACTTC. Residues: CASRASGIAEQYF.

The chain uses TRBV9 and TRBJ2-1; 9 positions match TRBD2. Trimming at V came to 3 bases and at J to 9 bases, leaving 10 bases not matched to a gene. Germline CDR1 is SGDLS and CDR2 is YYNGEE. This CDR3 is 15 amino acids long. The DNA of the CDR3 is TGTGCCAGCAGCGGGACTAGCGCCTTGGGGAGTGAGCAGTTCTTC. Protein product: CASSGTSALGSEQFF.

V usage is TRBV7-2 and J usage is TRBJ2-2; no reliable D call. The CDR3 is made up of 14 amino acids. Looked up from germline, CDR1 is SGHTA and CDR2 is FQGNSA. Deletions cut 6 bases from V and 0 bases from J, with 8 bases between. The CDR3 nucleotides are TGTGCCAGCAGTTCGAACTCGAACACCGGGGAGCTGTTTTTT. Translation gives CASSSNSNTGELFF.

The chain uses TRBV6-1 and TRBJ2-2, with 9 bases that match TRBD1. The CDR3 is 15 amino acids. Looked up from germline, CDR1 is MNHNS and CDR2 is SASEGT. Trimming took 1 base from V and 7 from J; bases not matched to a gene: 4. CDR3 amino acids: CASSEDRGRGGELFF. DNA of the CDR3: TGTGCCAGCAGTGAAGACAGGGGGCGAGGCGGGGAGCTGTTTTTT.

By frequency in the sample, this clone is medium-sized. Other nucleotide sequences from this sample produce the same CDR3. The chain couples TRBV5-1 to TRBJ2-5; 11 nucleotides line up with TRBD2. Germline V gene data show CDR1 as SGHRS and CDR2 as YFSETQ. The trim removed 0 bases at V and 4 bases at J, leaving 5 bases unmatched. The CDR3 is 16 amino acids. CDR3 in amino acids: CASSLGLAGGSETQYF. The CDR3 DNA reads TGCGCCAGCAGCTTGGGGCTAGCGGGGGGCTCAGAGACCCAGTACTTC.

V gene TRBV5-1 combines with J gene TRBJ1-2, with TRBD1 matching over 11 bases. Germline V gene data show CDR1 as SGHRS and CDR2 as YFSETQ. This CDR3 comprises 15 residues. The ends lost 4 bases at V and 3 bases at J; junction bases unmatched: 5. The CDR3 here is CASSQGTGGDYGYTF. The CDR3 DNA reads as TGCGCCAGCAGCCAAGGGACAGGGGGTGACTATGGCTACACCTTC.

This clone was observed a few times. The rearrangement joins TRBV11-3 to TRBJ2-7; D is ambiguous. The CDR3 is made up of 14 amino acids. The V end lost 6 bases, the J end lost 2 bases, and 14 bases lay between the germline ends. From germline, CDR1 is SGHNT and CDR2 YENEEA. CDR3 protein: CASRKNSLTYEQYF. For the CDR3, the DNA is TGTGCCAGCAGGAAAAACTCCCTTACCTACGAGCAGTACTTC.

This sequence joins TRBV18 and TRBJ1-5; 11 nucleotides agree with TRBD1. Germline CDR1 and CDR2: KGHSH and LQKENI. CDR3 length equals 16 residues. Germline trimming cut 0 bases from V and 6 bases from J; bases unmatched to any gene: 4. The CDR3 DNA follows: TGTGCCAGCTCACCACCGGGGGACAGGGGGGGTCAGCCCCAGCATTTT. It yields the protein CASSPPGDRGGQPQHF. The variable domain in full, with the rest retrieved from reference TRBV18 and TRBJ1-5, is NAGVMQNPRHLVRRRGQEARLRCSPMKGHSHVYWYRQLPEEGLKFMVYLQKENIIDESGMPKERFSAEFPKEGPSILRIQQVVRGDSAAYFCASSPPGDRGGQPQHFGDGTRLSIL.

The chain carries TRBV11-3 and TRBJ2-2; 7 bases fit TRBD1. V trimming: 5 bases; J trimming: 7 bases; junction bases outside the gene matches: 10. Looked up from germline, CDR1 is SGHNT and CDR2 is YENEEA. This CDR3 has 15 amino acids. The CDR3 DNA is TGTGCCAGCAGCCCAACAGGGACAGTCTTCGGGGAGCTGTTTTTT. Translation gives CASSPTGTVFGELFF.

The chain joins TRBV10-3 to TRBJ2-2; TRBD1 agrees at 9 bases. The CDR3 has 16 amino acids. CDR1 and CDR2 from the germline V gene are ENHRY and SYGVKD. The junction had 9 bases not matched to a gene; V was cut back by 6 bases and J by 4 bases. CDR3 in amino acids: CAISRQGVSGTGELFF. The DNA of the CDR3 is TGTGCCATCAGCCGACAGGGGGTATCAGGCACCGGGGAGCTGTTTTTT.

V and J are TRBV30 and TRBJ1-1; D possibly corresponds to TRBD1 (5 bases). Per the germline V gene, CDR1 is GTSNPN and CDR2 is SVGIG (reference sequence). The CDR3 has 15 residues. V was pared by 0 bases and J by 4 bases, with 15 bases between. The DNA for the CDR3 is TGTGCCTGGAGTGTTCCCGCGGGGGTCGTCACTGAAGCTTTCTTT. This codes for CAWSVPAGVVTEAFF.

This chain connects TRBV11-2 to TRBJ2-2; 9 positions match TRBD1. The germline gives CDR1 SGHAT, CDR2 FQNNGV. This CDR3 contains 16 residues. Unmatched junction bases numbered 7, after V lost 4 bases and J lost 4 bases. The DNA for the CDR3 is TGTGCCAGCAGCTCTCTACAGGGGGCATCCACCGGGGAGCTGTTTTTT. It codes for CASSSLQGASTGELFF.

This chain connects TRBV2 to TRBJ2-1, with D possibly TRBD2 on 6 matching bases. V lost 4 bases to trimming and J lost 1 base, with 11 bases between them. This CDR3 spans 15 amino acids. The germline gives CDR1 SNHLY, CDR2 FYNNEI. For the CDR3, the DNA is TGTGCCAGCAGTGTGGAGGGGATATCCTACAATGAGCAGTTCTTC. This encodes CASSVEGISYNEQFF.

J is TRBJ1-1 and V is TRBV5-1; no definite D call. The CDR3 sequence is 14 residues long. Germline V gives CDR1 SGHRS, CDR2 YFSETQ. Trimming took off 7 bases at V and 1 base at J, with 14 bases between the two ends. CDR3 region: CASSLRVGNTEAFF. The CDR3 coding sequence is TGCGCCAGCTCCCTGCGGGTGGGGAACACTGAAGCTTTCTTT. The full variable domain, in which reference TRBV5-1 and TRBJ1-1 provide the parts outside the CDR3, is KAGVTQTPRYLIKTRGQQVTLSCSPISGHRSVSWYQQTPGQGLQFLFEYFSETQRNKGNFPGRFSGRQFSNSRSEMNVSTLELGDSALYLCASSLRVGNTEAFFGQGTRLTVV.

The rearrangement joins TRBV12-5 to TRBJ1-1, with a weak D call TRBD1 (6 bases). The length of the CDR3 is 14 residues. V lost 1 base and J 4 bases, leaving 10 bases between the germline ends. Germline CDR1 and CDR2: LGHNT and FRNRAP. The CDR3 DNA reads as TGTGCTAGTGGTTTGGACGGACAGCTCACTGAAGCTTTCTTT. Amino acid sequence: CASGLDGQLTEAFF.

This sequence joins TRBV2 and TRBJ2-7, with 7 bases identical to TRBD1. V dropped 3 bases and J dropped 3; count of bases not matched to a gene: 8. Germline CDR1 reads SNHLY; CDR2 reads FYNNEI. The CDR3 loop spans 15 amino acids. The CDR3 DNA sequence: TGTGCCAGCAGTGAGCCGGGACAGCAGAACTACGAGCAGTACTTC. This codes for CASSEPGQQNYEQYF.

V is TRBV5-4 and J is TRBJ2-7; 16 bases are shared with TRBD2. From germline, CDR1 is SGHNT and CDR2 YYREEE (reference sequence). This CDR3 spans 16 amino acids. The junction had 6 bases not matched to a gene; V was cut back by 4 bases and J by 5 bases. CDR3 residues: CASSGTSGRALDEQYF. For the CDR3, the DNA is TGTGCCAGCAGCGGGACTAGCGGGAGGGCCTTAGACGAGCAGTACTTC. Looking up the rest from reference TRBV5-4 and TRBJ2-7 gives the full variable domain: ETGVTQSPTHLIKTRGQQVTLRCSSQSGHNTVSWYQQALGQGPQFIFQYYREEENGRGNFPPRFSGLQFPNYSSELNVNALELDDSALYLCASSGTSGRALDEQYFGPGTRLTVT.

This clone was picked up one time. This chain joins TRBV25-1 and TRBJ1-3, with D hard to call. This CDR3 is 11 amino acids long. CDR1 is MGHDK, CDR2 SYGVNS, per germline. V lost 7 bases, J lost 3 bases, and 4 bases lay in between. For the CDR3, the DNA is TGTGCCAGCAATAGTGGAAACACCATATATTTT. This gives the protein CASNSGNTIYF.

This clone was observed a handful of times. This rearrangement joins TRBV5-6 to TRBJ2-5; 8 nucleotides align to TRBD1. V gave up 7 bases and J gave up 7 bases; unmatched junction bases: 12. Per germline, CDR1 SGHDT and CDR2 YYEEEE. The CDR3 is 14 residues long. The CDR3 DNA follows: TGTGCCAGCTCCCGGGACAGGCGCCTTGGGACCCAGTACTTC. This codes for CASSRDRRLGTQYF.

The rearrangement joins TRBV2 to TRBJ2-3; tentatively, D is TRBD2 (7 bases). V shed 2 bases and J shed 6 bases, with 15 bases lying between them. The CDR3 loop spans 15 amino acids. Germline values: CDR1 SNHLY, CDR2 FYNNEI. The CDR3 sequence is CASSEIGRGADTQYF. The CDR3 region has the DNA TGTGCCAGCAGTGAAATTGGCCGGGGGGCTGATACGCAGTATTTT. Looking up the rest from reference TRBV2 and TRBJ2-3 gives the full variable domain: EPEVTQTPSHQVTQMGQEVILRCVPISNHLYFYWYRQILGQKVEFLVSFYNNEISEKSEIFDDQFSVERPDGSNFTLKIRSTKLEDSAMYFCASSEIGRGADTQYFGPGTRLTVL.

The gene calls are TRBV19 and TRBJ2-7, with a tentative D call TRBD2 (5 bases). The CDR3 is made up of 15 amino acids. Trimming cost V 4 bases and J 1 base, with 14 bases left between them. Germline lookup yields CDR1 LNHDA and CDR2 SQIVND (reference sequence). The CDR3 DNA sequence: TGTGCCAGTAGTAGACCAGGATCGGGGTCCTACGAGCAGTACTTC. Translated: CASSRPGSGSYEQYF.

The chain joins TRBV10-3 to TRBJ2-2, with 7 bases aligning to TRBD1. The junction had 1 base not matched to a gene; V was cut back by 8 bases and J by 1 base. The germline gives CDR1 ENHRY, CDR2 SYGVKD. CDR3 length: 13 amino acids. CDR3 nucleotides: TGTGCCATCGGGACAGAGAACACCGGGGAGCTGTTTTTT. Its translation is CAIGTENTGELFF.

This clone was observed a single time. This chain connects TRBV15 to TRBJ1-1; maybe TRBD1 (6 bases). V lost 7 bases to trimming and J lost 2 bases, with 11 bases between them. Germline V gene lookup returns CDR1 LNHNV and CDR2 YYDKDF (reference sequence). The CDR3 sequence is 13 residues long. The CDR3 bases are TGTGCCACCACAAAAGGGGGAAACACTGAAGCTTTCTTT. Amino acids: CATTKGGNTEAFF. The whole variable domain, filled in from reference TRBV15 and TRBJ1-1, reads DAMVIQNPRYQVTQFGKPVTLSCSQTLNHNVMYWYQQKSSQAPKLLFHYYDKDFNNEADTPDNFQSRRPNTSFCFLDIRSPGLGDTAMYLCATTKGGNTEAFFGQGTRLTVV.

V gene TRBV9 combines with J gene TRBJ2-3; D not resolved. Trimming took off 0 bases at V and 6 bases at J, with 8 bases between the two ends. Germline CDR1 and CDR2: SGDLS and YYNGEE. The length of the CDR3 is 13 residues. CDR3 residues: CASSVGLLDTQYF. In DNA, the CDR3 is TGTGCCAGCAGCGTAGGTCTCCTGGATACGCAGTATTTT. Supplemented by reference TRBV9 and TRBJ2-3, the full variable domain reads DSGVTQTPKHLITATGQRVTLRCSPRSGDLSVYWYQQSLDQGLQFLIQYYNGEERAKGNILERFSAQQFPDLHSELNLSSLELGDSALYFCASSVGLLDTQYFGPGTRLTVL.

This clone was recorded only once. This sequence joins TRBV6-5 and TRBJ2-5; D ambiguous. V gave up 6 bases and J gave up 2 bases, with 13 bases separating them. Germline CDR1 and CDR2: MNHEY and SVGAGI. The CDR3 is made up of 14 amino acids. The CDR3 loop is CASRQPGGQETQYF. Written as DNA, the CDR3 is TGTGCCAGCAGACAACCCGGCGGTCAAGAGACCCAGTACTTC.

CDR3 bases: TGTGCCAGCAGCCCCAACCGGGACAGGGGATCCCATGGTACGCAGTATTTT. Its translation is CASSPNRDRGSHGTQYF. The chain joins TRBV5-4 to TRBJ2-3; 10 positions match TRBD1. The trim removed 4 bases at V and 8 bases at J, leaving 16 bases unmatched. This CDR3 region has 17 residues. The germline gives CDR1 SGHNT, CDR2 YYREEE (reference sequence). Full variable domain (missing parts from reference TRBV5-4 and TRBJ2-3): ETGVTQSPTHLIKTRGQQVTLRCSSQSGHNTVSWYQQALGQGPQFIFQYYREEENGRGNFPPRFSGLQFPNYSSELNVNALELDDSALYLCASSPNRDRGSHGTQYFGPGTRLTVL.